Shown below are 32 T cell receptor beta chains from a single sample sequenced in a study of regulatory T cells in long-lasting Graves disease. Specified time point: newly diagnosed GD, antithyroid drugs for less than 3 months. Generation of the TCR library employed RNA extracted from PBMCs. Relying on iRepertoire HTBI primers and Arm-PCR of CDR3 regions, the team built TCR beta libraries. TCRdb itself ran the multiplex PCR reads through MiXCR, one entry per CDR3 protein. Counted here are 540,000 or so distinct CDR3 sequences, approximately 13% occurring once; the ten biggest clones make up under 10%. The same data also went into a second study, on T cells in Graves' hyperthyroidism and ophthalmopathy.

This specimen consisted of peripheral blood mononuclear cells (PBMCs), obtained at new diagnosis, from a patient treated with antithyroid drugs. These receptors all stem from a man aged 25 to 45 with Graves disease.

This clonotype was seen at least ten times. The chain has TRBV3-1 and TRBJ2-3; TRBD2 matches 8 bases. The germline CDR1 and CDR2 sequences are LGHDT and YNNKEL (reference sequence). The CDR3 loop spans 15 amino acids. The trim removed 4 bases at V and 4 bases at J, leaving 7 bases unmatched. This CDR3 reads CASSRIAGRPDTQYF. DNA for the CDR3: TGTGCCAGCAGCCGGATAGCGGGAAGGCCAGATACGCAGTATTTT.

Details on this clonotype: Since a much larger clone is just one base distant, this may be a read error. The chain is built from TRBV5-6 and TRBJ1-5, with D hard to call. Germline V gene data show CDR1 as SGHDT and CDR2 as YYEEEE. CDR3 length equals 12 residues. Trimming removed 2 bases from V and 5 bases from J, with 5 bases in between. The CDR3 coding sequence is TGTGCCAGCAGCTTTTGTCATCAGCCCCAGCATTTT. Translating gives CASSFCHQPQHF.

The count of this clonotype is one. Since a much larger clone is just one base distant, this may be a read error. J is TRBJ2-7 and V is TRBV6-1; a possible D gene is TRBD2 (5 bases). V was clipped by 3 bases and J by 2 bases, with 14 bases between them. Germline-derived CDR1 and CDR2 are MNHNS and SASEGT. The CDR3 consists of 15 residues. The CDR3 bases are TGTGCCAGCAGTGAGTCGATGGTCGGGGCCTACGAGCAGTACTTC. Its protein product is CASSESMVGAYEQYF.

This clonotype was detected ten times or more. The chain links TRBV3-1 to TRBJ2-1; a possible D gene is TRBD2 (6 bases). The ends were cut back, 7 bases at V and 9 bases at J, with 13 bases in the middle. CDR1 LGHDT and CDR2 YNNKEL come from the germline V gene (reference sequence). This CDR3 comprises 12 residues. CDR3 in amino acids: CASTGGPGEQFF. CDR3 in DNA: TGTGCCAGCACCGGAGGGCCAGGTGAGCAGTTCTTC.

This clonotype was picked up many times. The gene calls are TRBV6-1 and TRBJ2-5, with D perhaps being TRBD1 or TRBD2 (6 bases each). The length of the CDR3 is 12 residues. The V end was cut by 7 bases, the J end by 5 bases, with 11 bases between. The germline V gene has CDR1 MNHNS and CDR2 SASEGT. DNA of the CDR3: TGTGCCAGCAACGGAGGGGGGGAGACCCAGTACTTC. Protein product: CASNGGGETQYF.

At least ten counts were recorded for this clonotype. This chain connects TRBV29-1 to TRBJ2-2, with D unclear. Germline V lookup: CDR1 SQVTM, CDR2 ANQGSEA. The germline V and J ends were trimmed by 4 bases and 3 bases, with 9 bases remaining between them. This CDR3 is 13 amino acids long. DNA of the CDR3: TGCAGCGTTGCACAGCCGGACACCGGGGAGCTGTTTTTT. It translates to CSVAQPDTGELFF.

This clonotype has at least ten counts. V and J are TRBV15 and TRBJ2-3, with 7 nucleotides matching TRBD2. The CDR3 is 16 amino acids. J was trimmed by 2 bases and V by 4 bases; bases with no gene match: 9. Germline V gene data show CDR1 as LNHNV and CDR2 as YYDKDF (reference sequence). The DNA for the CDR3 is TGTGCCACCAGCAAGCCCCTAGCGGCGACCACAGATACGCAGTATTTT. It specifies CATSKPLAATTDTQYF.

Only a few counts were recorded for this clonotype. One end of the junction does not line up with germline, which may come from a read error. The J gene is TRBJ2-7, the V gene TRBV4-2; D is perhaps TRBD1 (5 bases). The CDR3 has 13 residues. Germline V gives CDR1 LGHNA, CDR2 YNFKEQ. The CDR3 bases are TGTGCCAGCAGCCAAGATCTGGTCCAGGGCCCCCTCTTC. Protein sequence: CASSQDLVQGPLF.

The chain is built from TRBV12-3 or TRBV12-4 and TRBJ2-6; D is possibly TRBD2 (5 bases). Trimming shortened V by 10 bases and J by 0 bases, and 19 bases separated the two germline ends. The CDR3 spans 17 residues. The CDR3 protein is CAIDPGRAISGANVLTF. CDR3 coding DNA: TGTGCCATCGATCCTGGGCGGGCGATCTCTGGGGCCAACGTCCTGACTTTC.

This clonotype has ten or more counts. The CDR3 sequence: CASSGGLAGASDTQYF. The CDR3 nucleotides read TGTGCCAGCAGCGGGGGACTAGCGGGAGCGTCAGATACGCAGTATTTT. The gene calls are TRBV13 and TRBJ2-3; the match to TRBD2 covers 14 bases. CDR1 and CDR2 from the germline V gene are PRHDT and FYEKMQ (reference sequence). Trimming took 5 bases from V and 4 from J; bases not matched to a gene: 5. The CDR3 is made up of 16 amino acids.

This chain uses TRBV28 with TRBJ1-1; 10 bases align to TRBD1. This CDR3 region has 17 residues. The trim removed 3 bases at V and 1 base at J, leaving 8 bases unmatched. CDR1 and CDR2 (germline): MDHEN, SYDVKM. Written as DNA, the CDR3 is TGTGCCAGCAGTTTGATCGGGACAGGGGTTAGGAACACTGAAGCTTTCTTT. Translating it yields CASSLIGTGVRNTEAFF.

Of note for this clonotype: A far bigger clonotype differs at one base, so this is likely a read error. The J gene is TRBJ2-1, the V gene TRBV12-3 or TRBV12-4, with unresolved D. With 7 bases removed from V and 2 bases from J, the gap between germline ends came to 15 bases. The CDR3 contains 15 residues. The CDR3 region has the DNA TGTGCCAGCATCACCCGCGGTAGCCCCTACAATGAGCAGTTCTTC. This sequence encodes CASITRGSPYNEQFF.

In this sample, this clonotype turned up a few times. A read error may be the cause here, since a much bigger clone is one base away. The chain links TRBV7-9 to TRBJ2-1; TRBD1 is a possible D gene (6 bases). The CDR3 runs 13 residues. V shed 3 bases and J shed 6 bases, with 9 bases lying between them. From germline, CDR1 is SEHNR and CDR2 FQNEAQ (reference sequence). CDR3 loop: CASSFTGPNEQFF. DNA for the CDR3: TGTGCCAGCAGCTTTACAGGGCCCAATGAGCAGTTCTTC.

This clonotype has ten or more counts. The CDR3 here is CATSRGSNYYEQYF. The CDR3 DNA follows: TGTGCCACCAGCAGAGGGTCTAACTACTACGAGCAGTACTTC. The chain is built from TRBV15 and TRBJ2-7; D gene unclear. Germline lookup yields CDR1 LNHNV and CDR2 YYDKDF (reference sequence). The germline V and J ends were trimmed by 1 base and 3 bases, with 10 bases remaining between them. CDR3 size: 14 residues.

This rearrangement joins TRBV5-4 to TRBJ1-1; D gene ambiguous. V was clipped by 4 bases and J by 8 bases, with 9 bases between them. The CDR3 loop spans 11 amino acids. Germline values: CDR1 SGHNT, CDR2 YYREEE (reference sequence). The chain's CDR3 is CASSQHREAFF. Written as DNA, the CDR3 is TGTGCCAGCAGCCAACACCGGGAAGCTTTCTTT.

Many counts were recorded for this clonotype. The chain combines TRBV30 with TRBJ1-1; the D gene is possibly TRBD1 (5 bases). Germline CDR1 GTSNPN, CDR2 SVGIG (reference sequence). This CDR3 is built from 13 residues. V gave up 3 bases and J gave up 0 bases, with 8 bases separating them. The CDR3 nucleotides are TGTGCCTGGAGAGGGGTGATGAACACTGAAGCTTTCTTT. This translates into CAWRGVMNTEAFF.

About this clonotype itself: It may be a read error: a sequence one base away is much more abundant. The chain links TRBV12-5 to TRBJ2-7; D gene ambiguous. The CDR3 consists of 12 residues. Germline CDR1 and CDR2: LGHNT and FRNRAP. CDR3 sequence (DNA): TGTGCTGGTGGTTTGCAAGTCTACGAGCAGTACTTC. Translated, it gives CAGGLQVYEQYF.

This clonotype was observed many times. The rearrangement links TRBV6-2 or TRBV6-3 to TRBJ1-1; D unclear. Trimming pared 4 bases from V and 1 base from J, leaving 10 bases between. Germline V CDR1 and CDR2: MNHEY, SVGEGT. This CDR3 has 14 residues. Written as DNA, the CDR3 is TGTGCCAGCAGTTCTCAGCAAAGGAACACTGAAGCTTTCTTT. As protein: CASSSQQRNTEAFF.

This clonotype was counted at least ten times. CDR3 loop: CASSSPGTKYPEQYF. CDR3 DNA sequence: TGTGCCAGCAGCTCACCCGGGACTAAATATCCCGAGCAGTACTTC. The chain links TRBV13 to TRBJ2-7; TRBD2 agrees at 7 bases. Germline V gene lookup returns CDR1 PRHDT and CDR2 FYEKMQ (reference sequence). V was pared by 4 bases and J by 6 bases, with 12 bases of the junction left unmatched. The CDR3 length is 15 residues.

This clonotype was recorded many times. The gene calls are TRBV12-5 and TRBJ2-7; 9 bases agree with TRBD1. V gave up 5 bases and J gave up 0 bases; unmatched junction bases: 8. Germline CDR1 reads LGHNT; CDR2 reads FRNRAP. The CDR3 is made up of 16 amino acids. CDR3 residues: CASGRTGVGPSYEQYF. The CDR3 DNA follows: TGTGCTAGTGGTCGGACAGGGGTAGGGCCCTCCTACGAGCAGTACTTC.

This clonotype was counted only a few times. The chain carries TRBV9 and TRBJ1-3; the D gene is possibly TRBD1 (5 bases). The CDR3 loop spans 16 amino acids. CDR1 and CDR2 from the germline V gene are SGDLS and YYNGEE. V was clipped by 0 bases and J by 4 bases, with 14 bases between them. This CDR3 reads CASSVAPGSSGNTIYF. In DNA, the CDR3 is TGTGCCAGCAGCGTAGCGCCAGGGTCGTCCGGAAACACCATATATTTT.

This clonotype came up many times. This chain links TRBV7-9 with TRBJ1-2, with a weak D call TRBD1 (6 bases). This CDR3 region has 14 residues. Trimming pared 5 bases from V and 0 bases from J, leaving 10 bases between. Germline V lookup: CDR1 SEHNR, CDR2 FQNEAQ (reference sequence). The CDR3 DNA reads TGTGCCAGCAGCCCTCGGACAGCTAACTATGGCTACACCTTC. Its protein product is CASSPRTANYGYTF.

On this clonotype itself: A read error is possible here, since a much larger clone lies one base away. This CDR3 is CASSLGTGRNIQYF. CDR3 bases: TGTGCCAGCAGCTTAGGGACAGGGAGAAACATTCAGTACTTC. The rearrangement links TRBV11-2 to TRBJ2-1, with 8 nucleotides matching TRBD1. The J call is doubtful: the DNA matches TRBJ2-4 better. The CDR3 runs 14 residues. Germline CDR1 SGHAT, CDR2 FQNNGV.

This clonotype was detected a few times. V usage is TRBV20-1 and J usage is TRBJ2-3, with D hard to call. The CDR3 runs 15 residues. Trimming took off 1 base at V and 2 bases at J, with 13 bases between the two ends. Germline CDR1 DFQATT, CDR2 SNEGSKA (reference sequence). CDR3 nucleotide sequence: TGCAGTGCTAGAGTGCCCAGCGCTGACACAGATACGCAGTATTTT. Its translation is CSARVPSADTDTQYF.

Only a few counts were recorded for this clonotype. The chain uses TRBV20-1 and TRBJ1-5, with TRBD1 matching over 7 bases. V was pared by 1 base and J by 7 bases, with 7 bases of the junction left unmatched. There are 14 residues in the CDR3. Germline V gene lookup returns CDR1 DFQATT and CDR2 SNEGSKA (reference sequence). The CDR3 sequence: CSARVQGVGQPQHF. CDR3 coding DNA: TGCAGTGCTAGAGTTCAGGGGGTTGGACAGCCCCAGCATTTT.

This chain connects TRBV7-2 to TRBJ1-2; no clear D. The germline gives CDR1 SGHTA, CDR2 FQGNSA. CDR3 length: 15 residues. Trimming pared 5 bases from V and 1 base from J, leaving 14 bases between. This chain's CDR3 is CASSLRGSVNYGYTF. The CDR3, as DNA: TGTGCCAGCAGCCTCCGCGGTAGCGTTAACTATGGCTACACCTTC. Supplemented by reference TRBV7-2 and TRBJ1-2, the full variable domain reads GAGVSQSPSNKVTEKGKDVELRCDPISGHTALYWYRQSLGQGLEFLIYFQGNSAPDKSGLPSDRFSAERTGGSVSTLTIQRTQQEDSAVYLCASSLRGSVNYGYTFGSGTRLTVV.

V usage is TRBV19 and J usage is TRBJ2-7; D assignment may be TRBD1 or TRBD2 (5 bases each). The germline CDR1 and CDR2 sequences are LNHDA and SQIVND (reference sequence). This CDR3 spans 13 amino acids. CDR3 protein: CATGPGPSYEQYF. The DNA for the CDR3 is TGTGCTACAGGACCGGGACCCTCCTACGAGCAGTACTTC.

Many counts were recorded for this clonotype. The rearrangement uses TRBV6-5 and TRBJ1-2, with TRBD1 matching over 7 bases. The CDR3 is made up of 14 amino acids. The germline V gene encodes CDR1 MNHEY and CDR2 SVGAGI. With 2 bases clipped from V and 8 bases from J, the junction kept 8 bases outside the gene matches. CDR3 amino acids: CASSYQRTGQGYTF. The CDR3 nucleotides are TGTGCCAGCAGTTACCAACGGACAGGACAGGGCTACACCTTC.

J is TRBJ2-5 and V is TRBV20-1, with 8 bases identical to TRBD1. The junction had 5 bases not matched to a gene; V was cut back by 5 bases and J by 0 bases. Germline values: CDR1 DFQATT, CDR2 SNEGSKA (reference sequence). This CDR3 region has 14 residues. CDR3 nucleotides: TGCAGTGCTCCGAAGGACAGGGACCAAGAGACCCAGTACTTC. Protein: CSAPKDRDQETQYF.

The V gene is TRBV19, the J gene TRBJ2-1, with TRBD2 matching over 12 bases. Germline CDR1 is LNHDA and CDR2 is SQIVND (reference sequence). This CDR3 comprises 17 residues. V dropped 5 bases and J dropped 2; count of bases not matched to a gene: 7. The CDR3 here is CASSGTSGLDPYNEQFF. The CDR3 bases are TGTGCCAGTAGTGGGACTAGCGGGCTGGATCCCTACAATGAGCAGTTCTTC.

This clonotype has ten or more counts. The chain employs TRBV6-1 and TRBJ1-4, with D hard to call. Germline CDR1 and CDR2: MNHNS and SASEGT. The CDR3 contains 16 residues. V was cut by 5 bases and J by 3 bases, with 16 bases left in between. Here the CDR3 reads CASSPASPSANEKLFF. DNA for the CDR3: TGTGCCAGCAGTCCAGCCTCCCCTTCCGCTAATGAAAAACTGTTTTTT.

The table lists this clonotype with many counts. The chain carries TRBV7-6 and TRBJ2-3; no clear D. Trimming took 5 bases from V and 1 from J, leaving 10 bases between them. Germline loops: CDR1 SGHVS, CDR2 FNYEAQ. The CDR3 consists of 14 residues. CDR3 coding DNA: TGTGCCAGCAGCCATGGGGTGGGCACAGATACGCAGTATTTT. This translates into CASSHGVGTDTQYF.